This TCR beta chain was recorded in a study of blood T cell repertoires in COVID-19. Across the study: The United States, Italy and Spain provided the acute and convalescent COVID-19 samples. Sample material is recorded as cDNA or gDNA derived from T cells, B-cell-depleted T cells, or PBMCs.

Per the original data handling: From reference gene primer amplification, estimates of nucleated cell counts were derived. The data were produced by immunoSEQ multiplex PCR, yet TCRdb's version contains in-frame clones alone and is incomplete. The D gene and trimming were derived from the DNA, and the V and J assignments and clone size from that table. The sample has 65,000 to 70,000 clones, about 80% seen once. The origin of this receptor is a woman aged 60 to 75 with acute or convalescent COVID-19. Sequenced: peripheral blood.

Here the CDR3 reads CASSLGSMADTQYF. The CDR3 region has the DNA TGTGCCAGCAGCCTCGGGAGTATGGCCGATACGCAGTATTTT. The V gene is TRBV6-2 or TRBV6-3, the J gene TRBJ2-3; possible D gene TRBD2, 6 bases. This CDR3 has 14 residues. CDR1 and CDR2 from the germline V gene are MNHEY and SVGEGT. The V gene lost 6 bases and the J gene lost 6 bases, with 16 bases spanning the gap.